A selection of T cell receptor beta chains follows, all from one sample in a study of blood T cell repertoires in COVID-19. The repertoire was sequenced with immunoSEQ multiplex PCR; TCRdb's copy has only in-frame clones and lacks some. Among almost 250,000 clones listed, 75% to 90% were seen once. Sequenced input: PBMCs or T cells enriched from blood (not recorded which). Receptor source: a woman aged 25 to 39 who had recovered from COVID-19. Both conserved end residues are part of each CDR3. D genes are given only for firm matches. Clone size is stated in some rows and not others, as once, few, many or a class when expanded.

cdr3_aa: CASSLYPLGLAGGSDTQYF
cdr3_nt: TGTGCCAGCAGTTTATACCCCTTGGGACTAGCGGGAGGGTCAGATACGCAGTATTTT
j_call: TRBJ2-3
clone_size: NA
d_call: TRBD2
v_call: TRBV28

cdr3_aa: CASSSRGWAFF
cdr3_nt: TGTGCCAGTAGTAGCAGAGGTTGGGCTTTCTTT
j_call: TRBJ1-1
clone_size: NA
d_call: NA
v_call: TRBV19

cdr3_aa: CASSLYATTTEAFF
cdr3_nt: TGTGCCAGCAGCTTATACGCGACAACCACTGAAGCTTTCTTT
j_call: TRBJ1-1
clone_size: NA
d_call: NA
v_call: TRBV7-2

cdr3_aa: CASSQSTDYGYTF
cdr3_nt: TGTGCCAGCAGCCAAAGTACAGACTATGGCTACACCTTC
j_call: TRBJ1-2
clone_size: NA
d_call: NA
v_call: TRBV3-1/TRBV3-2

cdr3_aa: CASSFAGGNGGEQFF
cdr3_nt: TGTGCCAGCAGCTTTGCGGGAGGAAACGGGGGTGAGCAGTTCTTC
j_call: TRBJ2-1
clone_size: NA
d_call: TRBD2
v_call: TRBV7-8

cdr3_aa: CASGQGALTEAFF
cdr3_nt: TGTGCCAGTGGCCAGGGGGCGTTGACTGAAGCTTTCTTT
j_call: TRBJ1-1
clone_size: NA
d_call: TRBD1
v_call: TRBV19

cdr3_aa: CASSLLYSLQETQYF
cdr3_nt: TGTGCCAGCAGTTTATTATACTCCCTCCAAGAGACCCAGTACTTC
j_call: TRBJ2-5
clone_size: NA
d_call: NA
v_call: TRBV28

cdr3_aa: CASSLSTSSPYNEQFF
cdr3_nt: TGTGCCAGCAGCTTAAGCACTTCTTCCCCTTACAATGAGCAGTTCTTC
j_call: TRBJ2-1
clone_size: NA
d_call: NA
v_call: TRBV7-3

cdr3_aa: CASSPSRRSNEKLFF
cdr3_nt: TGTGCCAGCAGCCCCTCCAGGCGATCTAATGAAAAACTGTTTTTT
j_call: TRBJ1-4
clone_size: NA
d_call: NA
v_call: TRBV7-2

cdr3_aa: CASSQSVRISGPQETQYF
cdr3_nt: TGTGCCAGCAGCCAATCTGTCAGGATTAGCGGGCCACAAGAGACCCAGTACTTC
j_call: TRBJ2-5
clone_size: NA
d_call: TRBD2
v_call: TRBV4-2

cdr3_aa: CASSQGVAGGAYEQYF
cdr3_nt: TGCGCCAGCAGCCAGGGGGTAGCGGGAGGGGCCTACGAGCAGTACTTC
j_call: TRBJ2-7
clone_size: NA
d_call: TRBD2
v_call: TRBV4-1

cdr3_aa: CASSQVLGAGIANTGELFF
cdr3_nt: TGCGCCAGCAGCCAAGTCTTGGGAGCCGGGATTGCGAACACCGGGGAGCTGTTTTTT
j_call: TRBJ2-2
clone_size: NA
d_call: NA
v_call: TRBV4-3

cdr3_aa: CASSHPRTGIHTEAFF
cdr3_nt: TGTGCCAGCAGTCACCCTAGGACAGGAATCCACACTGAAGCTTTCTTT
j_call: TRBJ1-1
clone_size: NA
d_call: TRBD1
v_call: TRBV27

cdr3_aa: CASSPGGFGYTF
cdr3_nt: TGTGCCAGCAGCCCAGGGGGTTTTGGCTACACCTTC
j_call: TRBJ1-2
clone_size: NA
d_call: TRBD1
v_call: TRBV7-9

cdr3_aa: CASSFGGLPTAGANIQYF
cdr3_nt: TGTGCCAGCAGCTTCGGGGGACTCCCCACCGCGGGGGCAAACATTCAGTACTTC
j_call: TRBJ2-4
clone_size: NA
d_call: NA
v_call: TRBV5-4

cdr3_aa: CASTPVGQGYGYTF
cdr3_nt: TGCGCCAGCACCCCCGTGGGACAGGGATACGGCTACACCTTC
j_call: TRBJ1-2
clone_size: NA
d_call: TRBD1
v_call: TRBV5-1

cdr3_aa: CASRPGDLPEAFF
cdr3_nt: TGTGCCAGCAGGCCAGGGGATTTGCCTGAAGCTTTCTTT
j_call: TRBJ1-1
clone_size: NA
d_call: NA
v_call: TRBV28

cdr3_aa: CASSQERSPLHF
cdr3_nt: TGTGCCAGCAGTCAGGAACGATCACCCCTCCACTTT
j_call: TRBJ1-6
clone_size: NA
d_call: NA
v_call: TRBV27

cdr3_aa: CASSLSLRGADTQYF
cdr3_nt: TGTGCCAGCAGTTTAAGTCTCCGGGGGGCAGATACGCAGTATTTT
j_call: TRBJ2-3
clone_size: NA
d_call: TRBD2
v_call: TRBV27

cdr3_aa: CASSQGQGYEQYF
cdr3_nt: TGTGCCAGCTCACAGGGACAGGGCTACGAGCAGTACTTC
j_call: TRBJ2-7
clone_size: NA
d_call: TRBD1
v_call: TRBV18

cdr3_aa: CASSGGGSDTEAFF
cdr3_nt: TGTGCCAGCAGCGGGGGGGGGAGCGACACTGAAGCTTTCTTT
j_call: TRBJ1-1
clone_size: NA
d_call: NA
v_call: TRBV28

cdr3_aa: CASSLSQSDEAFF
cdr3_nt: TGTGCCAGCAGTTTGAGCCAATCCGATGAAGCTTTCTTT
j_call: TRBJ1-1
clone_size: NA
d_call: NA
v_call: TRBV7-9

cdr3_aa: CASSSTGSSDTGELFF
cdr3_nt: TGTGCCAGCAGCTCCACAGGGTCTTCGGACACCGGGGAGCTGTTTTTT
j_call: TRBJ2-2
clone_size: NA
d_call: NA
v_call: TRBV11-3

cdr3_aa: CASSSKGGTSQSSYNEQFF
cdr3_nt: TGTGCCAGCAGCTCCAAAGGCGGGACTAGCCAGAGCTCCTACAATGAGCAGTTCTTC
j_call: TRBJ2-1
clone_size: NA
d_call: TRBD2
v_call: TRBV7-9

cdr3_aa: CASSFPRTGIGYGYTF
cdr3_nt: TGTGCCAGCAGTTTCCCTAGGACAGGCATAGGCTATGGCTACACCTTC
j_call: TRBJ1-2
clone_size: NA
d_call: TRBD1
v_call: TRBV28

cdr3_aa: CASSPPGLAGQDTQYF
cdr3_nt: TGTGCCAGCAGCCCTCCGGGACTAGCGGGTCAAGATACGCAGTATTTT
j_call: TRBJ2-3
clone_size: NA
d_call: TRBD2
v_call: TRBV9

cdr3_aa: CATSRTGTYGYTF
cdr3_nt: TGTGCCACCAGCAGGACAGGAACCTATGGCTACACCTTC
j_call: TRBJ1-2
clone_size: NA
d_call: NA
v_call: TRBV15

cdr3_aa: CATSRTGGSGYGYTF
cdr3_nt: TGTGCCACCAGCCGGACGGGGGGGTCTGGCTATGGCTACACCTTC
j_call: TRBJ1-2
clone_size: NA
d_call: NA
v_call: TRBV28

cdr3_aa: CASSNAGSSYGQPQHF
cdr3_nt: TGTGCCAGTAGTAACGCGGGGAGTTCGTATGGACAGCCCCAGCATTTT
j_call: TRBJ1-5
clone_size: NA
d_call: NA
v_call: TRBV19

cdr3_aa: CASSLTWASGYEQYF
cdr3_nt: TGTGCCAGCAGCTTAACGTGGGCTAGCGGCTACGAGCAGTACTTC
j_call: TRBJ2-7
clone_size: NA
d_call: TRBD2
v_call: TRBV7-9

cdr3_aa: CASSQDRVSTDTQYF
cdr3_nt: TGCGCCAGCAGCCAAGATCGGGTTAGCACAGATACGCAGTATTTT
j_call: TRBJ2-3
clone_size: NA
d_call: NA
v_call: TRBV4-3

cdr3_aa: CASGSQLAGPYNEQFF
cdr3_nt: TGTGCTAGTGGTTCACAACTAGCGGGGCCATACAATGAGCAGTTCTTC
j_call: TRBJ2-1
clone_size: NA
d_call: TRBD2
v_call: TRBV12-5

cdr3_aa: CASSLGSGHGYTF
cdr3_nt: TGTGCCAGCAGCTTGGGCTCGGGTCATGGCTACACCTTC
j_call: TRBJ1-2
clone_size: once
d_call: NA
v_call: TRBV5-6

cdr3_aa: CASSVGQGDEKLFF
cdr3_nt: TGTGCCAGCAGTGTAGGACAGGGAGATGAAAAACTGTTTTTT
j_call: TRBJ1-4
clone_size: NA
d_call: TRBD1
v_call: TRBV25-1

cdr3_aa: CASTLKAGVGELFF
cdr3_nt: TGTGCCAGCACCCTGAAAGCGGGAGTAGGGGAGCTGTTTTTT
j_call: TRBJ2-2
clone_size: NA
d_call: TRBD2
v_call: TRBV7-2

cdr3_aa: CASSASGGYEQYF
cdr3_nt: TGTGCCAGCAGTGCTAGCGGGGGGTACGAGCAGTACTTC
j_call: TRBJ2-7
clone_size: NA
d_call: TRBD2
v_call: TRBV2

cdr3_aa: CASSQDTRGSGDTQYF
cdr3_nt: TGTGCCAGCAGCCAAGACACCCGGGGTTCCGGAGATACGCAGTATTTT
j_call: TRBJ2-3
clone_size: NA
d_call: NA
v_call: TRBV3-1/TRBV3-2

cdr3_aa: CASSQQGLAGRFSGANVLTF
cdr3_nt: TGCGCCAGCAGCCAACAGGGACTAGCGGGACGCTTCTCTGGGGCCAACGTCCTGACTTTC
j_call: TRBJ2-6
clone_size: NA
d_call: TRBD2
v_call: TRBV4-3

cdr3_aa: CASSQQPSGGANYGYTF
cdr3_nt: TGCGCCAGCAGCCAACAGCCCAGCGGGGGCGCTAACTATGGCTACACCTTC
j_call: TRBJ1-2
clone_size: NA
d_call: NA
v_call: TRBV4-1

cdr3_aa: CASSLDRDDQPQHF
cdr3_nt: TGTGCCAGCAGTCTGGACAGGGACGATCAGCCCCAGCATTTT
j_call: TRBJ1-5
clone_size: NA
d_call: TRBD1
v_call: TRBV3-1/TRBV3-2

cdr3_aa: CASSMIPGTSGRVEQFF
cdr3_nt: TGCGCCAGCAGCATGATTCCCGGGACTAGCGGGAGGGTTGAGCAGTTCTTC
j_call: TRBJ2-1
clone_size: NA
d_call: TRBD2
v_call: TRBV5-1

cdr3_aa: CAISESGDRAPLHF
cdr3_nt: TGTGCCATCAGTGAGTCGGGGGACAGGGCGCCCCTCCACTTT
j_call: TRBJ1-6
clone_size: NA
d_call: TRBD1
v_call: TRBV10-3

cdr3_aa: CASSPGTGVGETQYF
cdr3_nt: TGTGCCAGTAGTCCCGGGACAGGAGTAGGGGAGACCCAGTACTTC
j_call: TRBJ2-5
clone_size: NA
d_call: TRBD1
v_call: TRBV19